The 8 T cell receptor beta chains below all came from one sample that was sequenced in a study of blood T cells in healthy people across ages. Combining a sample-barcoded 5' primer with a J-beta primer mix, a second PCR ran for roughly 7 to 12 cycles. TCRdb redid the calling of the 5' RACE reads with MiXCR, one entry per CDR3 protein. The sample yields over 600,000 distinct CDR3 sequences, around 50% seen once. The sample comprised blood. The receptors were gathered from a man in his forties or fifties in good health.

The J gene is TRBJ1-1, the V gene TRBV30, with D unresolved. V was shortened by 3 bases and J by 1 base, with 9 bases between the two germline ends. Germline-derived CDR1 and CDR2 are GTSNPN and SVGIG (reference sequence). The CDR3 is made up of 13 amino acids. CDR3 nucleotide sequence: TGTGCCTGGAGGAAGTCAGGGAACACTGAAGCTTTCTTT. It yields the protein CAWRKSGNTEAFF.

This clonotype was counted between two and nine times. The rearrangement uses TRBV4-1 and TRBJ2-1, with 7 nucleotides matching TRBD1. This CDR3 comprises 14 residues. V dropped 9 bases and J dropped 1; count of bases not matched to a gene: 6. Germline V gives CDR1 MGHRA, CDR2 YSYEKL. Written as DNA, the CDR3 is TGCGCCAGTGGGACAGATGCGTCCTACAATGAGCAGTTCTTC. Amino acid sequence: CASGTDASYNEQFF.

The V call is TRBV2, the J call TRBJ2-1, with D tentatively TRBD1 (6 bases). The length of the CDR3 is 15 residues. Germline V gene sequence: CDR1 SNHLY, CDR2 FYNNEI. Trimming stripped 9 bases from V and 0 bases from J, with 15 bases between. CDR3 residues: CASRTAAGSYNEQFF. For the CDR3, the DNA is TGTGCCAGTAGGACAGCCGCGGGCTCCTACAATGAGCAGTTCTTC. The whole variable domain, filled in from reference TRBV2 and TRBJ2-1, reads EPEVTQTPSHQVTQMGQEVILRCVPISNHLYFYWYRQILGQKVEFLVSFYNNEISEKSEIFDDQFSVERPDGSNFTLKIRSTKLEDSAMYFCASRTAAGSYNEQFFGPGTRLTVL.

A single count supports this clonotype. The chain joins TRBV6-5 to TRBJ1-2, with D tentatively TRBD1 (5 bases). Germline CDR1 reads MNHEY; CDR2 reads SVGAGI. V lost 5 bases to trimming and J lost 8 bases, with 18 bases between them. CDR3 length: 14 amino acids. The CDR3 DNA reads TGTGCCAGCAGTAGGGACGGGGGACCGGGGGGCTACACCTTC. The encoded protein is CASSRDGGPGGYTF.

The CDR3 DNA sequence: TGCAGCGTTGAAGATTCCTCGCCCCGGCGCACAGATACGCAGTATTTT. Its protein is CSVEDSSPRRTDTQYF. This sequence joins TRBV29-1 and TRBJ2-3; D not certain. Deletions cut 0 bases from V and 1 base from J, with 14 bases between. This CDR3 comprises 16 residues. Germline V gene lookup returns CDR1 SQVTM and CDR2 ANQGSEA.

This rearrangement joins TRBV5-1 to TRBJ2-6; possible D gene TRBD1, 6 bases. The CDR3 consists of 17 residues. CDR1 SGHRS and CDR2 YFSETQ come from the germline V gene. Trimming pared 0 bases from V and 2 bases from J, leaving 12 bases between. The CDR3 here is CASSLVGGRAGANVLTF. In DNA, the CDR3 is TGCGCCAGCAGCTTGGTTGGGGGCAGGGCTGGGGCCAACGTCCTGACTTTC.

This sequence joins TRBV20-1 and TRBJ2-7; unclear D gene. The J call is in doubt because the DNA end fits TRBJ2-5 better. The CDR3 covers 15 residues. Germline V gene data show CDR1 as DFQATT and CDR2 as SNEGSKA (reference sequence). CDR3 DNA sequence: TGCAGTGCTAGGTCGACCAAGGGCAGGATAGAGACCCAGTACTTC. This gives the protein CSARSTKGRIETQYF.

A note on this clonotype: Since no conserved phenylalanine or tryptophan closes the CDR3, a read error is the likely cause. V gene TRBV20-1 combines with J gene TRBJ2-5; 15 bases fit TRBD2. CDR3 size: 19 residues. With V trimmed by 6 bases and J by 2 bases, 16 bases remained unmatched. Germline CDR1 DFQATT, CDR2 SNEGSKA (reference sequence). The CDR3 nucleotides are TGCAGTGCGCCGGGGGTTGGGACTAGCGGGGGGCGGGTACAAGAGACCCAGTACTTG. Protein sequence: CSAPGVGTSGGRVQETQYL.